What follows are 25 T cell receptor beta chains derived from one specimen sequenced in a study of shared clonotypes between healthy human individuals. Only CD45RO-negative cells positively selected for CCR7 counted as naive CD8 cells, so terminally differentiated effector memory CD45RA+ cells were excluded. Libraries were prepared by immunoSEQ multiplex PCR; TCRdb keeps only in-frame clonotypes and omits some of them. The table lists 550,000 to 750,000 clones, about 91% of them singletons. Sequenced: naive CD8+ T cells sorted from blood. The receptor source for this set is a man under 40 in good health.

This clone was counted a few times. The rearrangement links TRBV2 to TRBJ1-2, with 7 bases identical to TRBD1. The germline V gene encodes CDR1 SNHLY and CDR2 FYNNEI. The J segment lost 4 bases and the V segment lost 7 bases, leaving 15 bases of the junction unmatched. This CDR3 has 16 residues. CDR3 in amino acids: CASINRGRKAPYGYTF. The CDR3 nucleotides are TGTGCCAGCATAAACAGGGGCAGGAAAGCCCCCTATGGCTACACCTTC.

The chain links TRBV28 to TRBJ2-7, with TRBD2 matching over 7 bases. The germline CDR1 and CDR2 sequences are MDHEN and SYDVKM. With V trimmed by 3 bases and J by 5 bases, 4 bases remained unmatched. The CDR3 sequence is 13 residues long. This chain's CDR3 is CASSLQLADEQYF. CDR3 DNA: TGTGCCAGCAGTTTGCAGCTAGCGGACGAGCAGTACTTC.

The rearrangement uses TRBV19 and TRBJ2-3; possibly TRBD1 or TRBD2 for D (5 bases each). Trimming shortened V by 6 bases and J by 0 bases, and 7 bases separated the two germline ends. This CDR3 region has 13 residues. Germline V lookup: CDR1 LNHDA, CDR2 SQIVND (reference sequence). CDR3 coding DNA: TGTGCCAGTAGCGGGGCTAGCACAGATACGCAGTATTTT. It specifies CASSGASTDTQYF.

V is TRBV9 and J is TRBJ2-7, with TRBD1 matching over 9 bases. J lost 2 bases, V lost 3 bases, and 3 bases had no gene match. The CDR3 sequence is 14 residues long. Germline V gene lookup returns CDR1 SGDLS and CDR2 YYNGEE. The CDR3 spells CASSDGTGPYEQYF. The CDR3, as DNA: TGTGCCAGCAGCGATGGGACAGGGCCCTACGAGCAGTACTTC.

This chain joins TRBV9 and TRBJ1-4; TRBD1 might be the D (6 bases). V shed 3 bases and J shed 5 bases, with 11 bases lying between them. Germline V lookup: CDR1 SGDLS, CDR2 YYNGEE. This CDR3 spans 14 amino acids. CDR3 loop: CASSGRDTNEKLFF. CDR3 sequence (DNA): TGTGCCAGCAGCGGCCGGGACACGAATGAAAAACTGTTTTTT.

This chain connects TRBV5-1 to TRBJ2-7; no firm D call. CDR3 length: 14 residues. CDR1 is SGHRS, CDR2 YFSETQ, per germline. Trimming cost V 4 bases and J 0 bases, with 11 bases left between them. The CDR3 here is CASSPDTHSYEQYF. CDR3 in DNA: TGCGCCAGCAGCCCCGATACACACTCCTACGAGCAGTACTTC.

The gene calls are TRBV9 and TRBJ2-5; TRBD2 is a possible D gene (6 bases). The CDR3 is 15 amino acids. The germline V gene has CDR1 SGDLS and CDR2 YYNGEE. V lost 2 bases and J lost 5, with 16 bases in between. The chain's CDR3 is CASSVYGVRGETQYF. In nucleotides, the CDR3 is TGTGCCAGCAGCGTCTATGGAGTACGGGGGGAGACCCAGTACTTC.

This CDR3 reads CASSTLVSGIDYNEQFF. The DNA for the CDR3 is TGTGCCAGTAGTACCCTCGTGAGCGGGATTGACTACAATGAGCAGTTCTTC. The genes are TRBV19 and TRBJ2-1, with TRBD2 matching over 7 bases. Per the germline V gene, CDR1 is LNHDA and CDR2 is SQIVND (reference sequence). J lost 3 bases, V lost 4 bases, and 12 bases had no gene match. CDR3 size: 17 residues.

The chain couples TRBV5-6 to TRBJ2-7, with 7 bases that match TRBD1. Germline assignment: CDR1 SGHDT and CDR2 YYEEEE. V shed 5 bases and J 3 bases; nucleotides not matched to a gene: 11. The length of the CDR3 is 15 residues. CDR3 sequence: CASRRRGTDLYEQYF. As DNA, the CDR3 is TGTGCCAGCAGACGAAGGGGGACAGACCTCTACGAGCAGTACTTC.

The genes are TRBV18 and TRBJ1-1; D gene unclear. Trimming removed 3 bases at V and 1 base at J, with 9 bases between. The germline CDR1 and CDR2 sequences are KGHSH and LQKENI. CDR3 length equals 14 residues. The CDR3 loop reads CASSPIPRNTEAFF. For the CDR3, the DNA is TGTGCCAGCTCACCCATACCAAGGAACACTGAAGCTTTCTTT.

The chain is built from TRBV27 and TRBJ2-7; TRBD1 is a possible D gene (5 bases). CDR1 is MNHEY and CDR2 is SMNVEV in the germline V gene (reference sequence). Trimming took off 3 bases at V and 3 bases at J, with 12 bases between the two ends. The CDR3 extends over 14 amino acids. The CDR3 protein is CASSFGRQGYEQYF. The CDR3 nucleotides are TGTGCCAGCAGTTTTGGTAGGCAGGGCTACGAGCAGTACTTC.

Here the CDR3 reads CSYKNSDGGYGYTF. In nucleotides, the CDR3 is TGCAGCTATAAAAACTCGGACGGGGGCTATGGCTACACCTTC. This chain links TRBV29-1 with TRBJ1-2; weak D call: TRBD1 (5 bases). Trimming left V 8 bases short and J 4 bases short, with 20 bases between. The length of the CDR3 is 14 residues. CDR1 is SQVTM, CDR2 ANQGSEA, per germline.

CDR3 residues: CSVLGLAGVMGASSYEQYF. The CDR3 DNA sequence: TGCAGCGTCCTTGGACTAGCGGGAGTTATGGGCGCTAGCTCCTACGAGCAGTACTTC. This chain connects TRBV29-1 to TRBJ2-7; 13 nucleotides match TRBD2. Germline lookup yields CDR1 SQVTM and CDR2 ANQGSEA. V shed 6 bases, J shed 0 bases, and the junction held 17 bases outside the gene matches. The CDR3 sequence is 19 residues long.

This clone was counted a single time. The chain employs TRBV29-1 and TRBJ1-4; tentatively, D is TRBD1 (5 bases). Trimming removed 5 bases at V and 8 bases at J, with 15 bases between. CDR3 length: 13 residues. CDR1 is SQVTM and CDR2 is ANQGSEA in the germline V gene. The CDR3 DNA sequence: TGCAGCGTTCTAGACAGCTTAGAAGAAAAACTGTTTTTT. It encodes CSVLDSLEEKLFF.

The genes are TRBV27 and TRBJ2-3; D not resolved. This CDR3 has 20 residues. CDR1 is MNHEY and CDR2 is SMNVEV in the germline V gene (reference sequence). V gave up 8 bases and J gave up 2 bases, with 32 bases separating them. The CDR3 bases are TGTGCCAGCGGAATTGAGAATCGTGGGAAACAGAAACCTAACACAGATACGCAGTATTTT. As protein: CASGIENRGKQKPNTDTQYF.

The chain couples TRBV6-4 to TRBJ1-5; D might be TRBD1 (5 bases). The CDR3 extends over 14 amino acids. Per germline, CDR1 MRHNA and CDR2 SNTAGT. The V and J ends lost 8 bases and 7 bases respectively, with 18 bases between them. CDR3 amino acids: CASSPRGGVQPQHF. CDR3 coding DNA: TGTGCCAGCTCCCCGCGGGGGGGAGTCCAGCCCCAGCATTTT.

This chain links TRBV18 with TRBJ1-5, with 10 bases that match TRBD1. CDR1 and CDR2 from the germline V gene are KGHSH and LQKENI. Trimming cost V 6 bases and J 1 base; bases outside gene matches: 12. There are 18 residues in the CDR3. Here the CDR3 reads CASSSPGQGRLSNQPQHF. The CDR3 nucleotides are TGTGCCAGCTCGTCCCCGGGACAGGGGCGTTTAAGCAATCAGCCCCAGCATTTT.

The V gene is TRBV11-2, the J gene TRBJ2-3; no firm D call. The germline V gene encodes CDR1 SGHAT and CDR2 FQNNGV. Trimming cost V 1 base and J 5 bases, with 10 bases left between them. This CDR3 has 14 amino acids. Written as DNA, the CDR3 is TGTGCCAGCAGCTTAGTATCCCGCGGAGATACGCAGTATTTT. It is translated as CASSLVSRGDTQYF.

The chain has TRBV25-1 and TRBJ2-5, with D possibly called TRBD1 or TRBD2 (5 bases each). The CDR3 runs 10 residues. Germline V gene lookup returns CDR1 MGHDK and CDR2 SYGVNS. Trimming pared 8 bases from V and 5 bases from J, leaving 6 bases between. In DNA, the CDR3 is TGTGCCAGCTGGGGGGAGACCCAGTACTTC. It is translated as CASWGETQYF.

The rearrangement uses TRBV27 and TRBJ2-7, with D maybe TRBD2 (6 bases). V gave up 5 bases and J gave up 5 bases, with 10 bases separating them. From germline, CDR1 is MNHEY and CDR2 SMNVEV (reference sequence). The CDR3 sequence is 12 residues long. The CDR3 is CASSKGGNEQYF. CDR3 DNA: TGTGCCAGCAGTAAGGGCGGGAACGAGCAGTACTTC.

This chain links TRBV10-3 with TRBJ2-1, with 7 bases lining up with TRBD1. Germline CDR1 is ENHRY and CDR2 is SYGVKD. The CDR3 runs to 14 residues. With V trimmed by 4 bases and J by 0 bases, 0 bases remained unmatched. This CDR3 is CAISGTGSYNEQFF. CDR3 coding DNA: TGTGCCATCAGTGGGACAGGCTCCTACAATGAGCAGTTCTTC.

The chain joins TRBV6-5 to TRBJ1-5; 7 nucleotides match TRBD1. Germline values: CDR1 MNHEY, CDR2 SVGAGI. This CDR3 is 14 amino acids long. V was clipped by 6 bases and J by 3 bases; unmatched bases: 5. The CDR3 is CASRAGTDNQPQHF. CDR3 DNA sequence: TGTGCCAGCAGAGCCGGGACAGACAATCAGCCCCAGCATTTT.

On this clone itself: Other DNA sequences within the sample encode an identical CDR3. The V call is TRBV7-2, the J call TRBJ2-3; 10 bases are a match to TRBD2. This CDR3 has 16 residues. Trimming removed 1 base from V and 2 bases from J; junction bases left unmatched: 3. Germline CDR1 and CDR2: SGHTA and FQGNSA. The CDR3 DNA follows: TGTGCCAGCAGCTTAGGTACTAGCGGGGTCACAGATACGCAGTATTTT. Its translation: CASSLGTSGVTDTQYF.

The gene calls are TRBV28 and TRBJ2-3; TRBD1 might be the D (6 bases). V was shortened by 6 bases and J by 2 bases, with 12 bases between the two germline ends. Germline CDR1 reads MDHEN; CDR2 reads SYDVKM. The CDR3 loop spans 14 amino acids. Here the CDR3 reads CASSQDRSTDTQYF. The CDR3 DNA sequence: TGTGCCAGCAGCCAGGACAGATCCACAGATACGCAGTATTTT.

Here the CDR3 DNA reads TGTGGGGAAGGTTCTGGAAACACCATATATTTT. It encodes CGEGSGNTIYF. The chain is built from TRBV28 and TRBJ1-3; D unresolved. Germline CDR1 MDHEN, CDR2 SYDVKM. The CDR3 spans 11 residues. The variable domain in full, completed from reference TRBV28 and TRBJ1-3, reads DVKVTQSSRYLVKRTGEKVFLECVQDMDHENMFWYRQDPGLGLRLIYFSYDVKMKEKGDIPEGYSVSREKKERFSLILESASTNQTSMYLCGEGSGNTIYFGEGSWLTVV.